This T cell receptor (beta chain) originates from a study of shared clonotypes between healthy human individuals. Assay used: immunoSEQ multiplex PCR; TCRdb lists only in-frame clones, some missing. This sample has about 1.5 million clones; 95% to 99% occur once, and the top ten carry 0.4% to 0.45%. The V and J ends lost 4 bases and 4 bases respectively, with 13 bases between them. This CDR3 is built from 14 residues. The germline V gene encodes CDR1 KGHSH and CDR2 LQKENI. This TCR came from a man aged 30 to 45 in good health. The chain carries TRBV18 and TRBJ1-2; D may be TRBD1 (5 bases). The sample was naive CD4+ T cells sorted from blood. As for subset: CD45RA+ positively selected. DNA of the CDR3: TGTGCCAGCTCACTAGGAGGGGCTCGCTATGGCTACACCTTC. It encodes CASSLGGARYGYTF.